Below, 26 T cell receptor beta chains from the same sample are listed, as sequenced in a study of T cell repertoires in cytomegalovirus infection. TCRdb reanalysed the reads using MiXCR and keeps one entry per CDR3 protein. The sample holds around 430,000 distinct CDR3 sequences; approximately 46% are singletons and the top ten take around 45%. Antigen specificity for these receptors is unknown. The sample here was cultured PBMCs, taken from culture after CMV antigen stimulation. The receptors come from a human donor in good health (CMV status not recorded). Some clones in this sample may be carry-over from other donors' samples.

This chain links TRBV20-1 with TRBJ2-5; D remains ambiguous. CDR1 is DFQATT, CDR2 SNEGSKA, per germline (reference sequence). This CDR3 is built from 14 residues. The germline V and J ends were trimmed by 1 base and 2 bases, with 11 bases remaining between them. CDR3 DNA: TGCAGTGCTAGAGGGTTGCGGAGACAAGAGACCCAGTACTTC. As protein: CSARGLRRQETQYF.

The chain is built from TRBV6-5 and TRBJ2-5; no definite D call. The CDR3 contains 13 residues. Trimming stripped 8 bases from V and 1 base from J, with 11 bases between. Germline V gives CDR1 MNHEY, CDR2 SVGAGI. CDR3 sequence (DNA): TGTGCCAGCCGAATAAGGGCCCAAGAGACCCAGTACTTC. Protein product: CASRIRAQETQYF.

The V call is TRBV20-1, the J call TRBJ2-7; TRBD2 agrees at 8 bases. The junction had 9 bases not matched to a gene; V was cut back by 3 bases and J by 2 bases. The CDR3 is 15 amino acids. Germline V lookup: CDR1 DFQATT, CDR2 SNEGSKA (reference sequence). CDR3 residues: CSASQLAGGTYEQYF. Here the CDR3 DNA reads TGCAGTGCTAGCCAACTGGCGGGAGGAACCTACGAGCAGTACTTC.

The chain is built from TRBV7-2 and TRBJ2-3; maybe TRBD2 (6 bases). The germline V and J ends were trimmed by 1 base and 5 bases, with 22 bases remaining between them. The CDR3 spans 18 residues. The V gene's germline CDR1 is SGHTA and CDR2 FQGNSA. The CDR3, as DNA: TGTGCCAGCAGCTTAGAACTTAGCGGCCCCGTCCGGAGAGATACGCAGTATTTT. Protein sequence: CASSLELSGPVRRDTQYF.

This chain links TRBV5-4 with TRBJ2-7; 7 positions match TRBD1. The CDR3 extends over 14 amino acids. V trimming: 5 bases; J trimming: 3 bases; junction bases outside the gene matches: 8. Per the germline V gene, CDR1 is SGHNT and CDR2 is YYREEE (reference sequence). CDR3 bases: TGTGCCAGCAGAGGCACCGGGACAGACTACGAGCAGTACTTC. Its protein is CASRGTGTDYEQYF.

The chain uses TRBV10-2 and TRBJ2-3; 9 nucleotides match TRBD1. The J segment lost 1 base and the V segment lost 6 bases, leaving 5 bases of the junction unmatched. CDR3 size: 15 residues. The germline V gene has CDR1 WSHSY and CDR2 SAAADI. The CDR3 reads CASSPYRGRTDTQYF. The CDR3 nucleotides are TGCGCCAGCAGCCCGTACAGGGGGCGCACAGATACGCAGTATTTT.

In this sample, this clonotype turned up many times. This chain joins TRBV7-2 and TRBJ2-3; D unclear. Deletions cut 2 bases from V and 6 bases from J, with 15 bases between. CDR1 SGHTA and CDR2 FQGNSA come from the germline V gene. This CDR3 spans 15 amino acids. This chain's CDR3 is CASSLRRGEGDTQYF. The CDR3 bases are TGTGCCAGCAGCTTAAGGCGTGGGGAAGGTGATACGCAGTATTTT.

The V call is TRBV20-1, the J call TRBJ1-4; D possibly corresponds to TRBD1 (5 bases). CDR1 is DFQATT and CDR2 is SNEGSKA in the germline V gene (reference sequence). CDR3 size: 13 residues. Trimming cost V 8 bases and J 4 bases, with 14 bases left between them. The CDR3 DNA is TGCAGTCCTTCGGAGAGGGGTAATGAAAAACTGTTTTTT. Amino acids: CSPSERGNEKLFF.

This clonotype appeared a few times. In nucleotides, the CDR3 is TGTGCCAGCAGCCCGACAGGGGGCGGTAGCACTGAAGCTTTCTTT. The encoded protein is CASSPTGGGSTEAFF. The V gene is TRBV7-2, the J gene TRBJ1-1; 10 nucleotides align to TRBD1. This CDR3 region has 15 residues. Germline V gives CDR1 SGHTA, CDR2 FQGNSA. V lost 5 bases, J lost 4 bases, and 7 bases stayed unmatched.

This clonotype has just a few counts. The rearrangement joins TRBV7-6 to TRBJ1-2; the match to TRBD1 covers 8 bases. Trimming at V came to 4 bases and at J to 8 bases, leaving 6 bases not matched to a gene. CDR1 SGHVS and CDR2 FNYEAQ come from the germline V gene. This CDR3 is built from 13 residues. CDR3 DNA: TGTGCCAGCAGCTCTGGACAGGGTAGCGGCTACACCTTC. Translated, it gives CASSSGQGSGYTF. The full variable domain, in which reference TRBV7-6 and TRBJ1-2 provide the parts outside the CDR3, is GAGVSQSPRYKVTKRGQDVALRCDPISGHVSLYWYRQALGQGPEFLTYFNYEAQQDKSGLPNDRFSAERPEGSISTLTIQRTEQRDSAMYRCASSSGQGSGYTFGSGTRLTVV.

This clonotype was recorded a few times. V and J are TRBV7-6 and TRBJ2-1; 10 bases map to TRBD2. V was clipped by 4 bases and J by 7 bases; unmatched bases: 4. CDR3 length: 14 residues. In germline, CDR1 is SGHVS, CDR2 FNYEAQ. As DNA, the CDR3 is TGTGCCAGCAGCTCTAGCGGGGGCGTGAATGAGCAGTTCTTC. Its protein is CASSSSGGVNEQFF.

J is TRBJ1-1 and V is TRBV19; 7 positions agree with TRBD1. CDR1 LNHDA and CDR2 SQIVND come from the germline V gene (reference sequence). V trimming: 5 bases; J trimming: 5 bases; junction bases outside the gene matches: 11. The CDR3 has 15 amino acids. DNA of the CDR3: TGTGCCAGTAGTCGCCCAGGGGGGGCGAGTACTGAAGCTTTCTTT. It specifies CASSRPGGASTEAFF.

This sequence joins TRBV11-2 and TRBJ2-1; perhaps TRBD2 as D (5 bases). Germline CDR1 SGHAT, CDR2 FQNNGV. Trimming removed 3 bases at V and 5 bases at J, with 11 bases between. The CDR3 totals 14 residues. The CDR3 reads CASSFRSANNEQFF. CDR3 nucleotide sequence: TGTGCCAGCAGCTTTCGTAGCGCCAACAATGAGCAGTTCTTC.

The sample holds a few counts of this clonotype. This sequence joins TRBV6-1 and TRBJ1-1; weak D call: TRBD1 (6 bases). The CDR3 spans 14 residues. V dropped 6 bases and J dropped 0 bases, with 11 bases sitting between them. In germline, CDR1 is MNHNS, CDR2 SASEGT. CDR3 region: CASSRDTLNTEAFF. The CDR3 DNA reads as TGTGCCAGCAGCCGGGACACCTTGAACACTGAAGCTTTCTTT.

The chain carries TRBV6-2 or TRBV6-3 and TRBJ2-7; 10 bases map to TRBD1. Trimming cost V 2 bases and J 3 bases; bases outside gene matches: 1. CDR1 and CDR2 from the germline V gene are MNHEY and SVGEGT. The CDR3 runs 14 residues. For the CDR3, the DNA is TGTGCCAGCAGTTACGGGACAGGGGACTACGAGCAGTACTTC. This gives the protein CASSYGTGDYEQYF.

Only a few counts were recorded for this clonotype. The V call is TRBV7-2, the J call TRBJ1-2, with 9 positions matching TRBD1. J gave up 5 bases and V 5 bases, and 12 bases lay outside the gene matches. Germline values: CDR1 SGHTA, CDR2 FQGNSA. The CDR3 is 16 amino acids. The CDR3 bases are TGTGCCAGCAGCCGGGACTCCGGGACAGGGAGGTATGGCTACACCTTC. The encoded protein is CASSRDSGTGRYGYTF.

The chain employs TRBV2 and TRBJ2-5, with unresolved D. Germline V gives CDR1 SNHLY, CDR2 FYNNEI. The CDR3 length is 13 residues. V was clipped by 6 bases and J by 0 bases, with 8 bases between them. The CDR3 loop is CASRFPYQETQYF. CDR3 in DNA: TGTGCCAGCAGATTCCCGTACCAAGAGACCCAGTACTTC.

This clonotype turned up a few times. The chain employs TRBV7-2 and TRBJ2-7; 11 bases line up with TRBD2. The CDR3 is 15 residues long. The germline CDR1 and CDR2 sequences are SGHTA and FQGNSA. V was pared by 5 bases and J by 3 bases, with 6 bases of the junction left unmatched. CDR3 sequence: CASSAPLAGGYEQYF. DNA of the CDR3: TGTGCCAGCAGCGCCCCCCTAGCGGGGGGCTACGAGCAGTACTTC.

The CDR3 coding sequence is TGTGCCAGCAGGCGTAAGGGACTATTATATCCCTACGAGCAGTACTTC. It encodes CASRRKGLLYPYEQYF. This rearrangement joins TRBV6-5 to TRBJ2-7; 7 bases align to TRBD2. Germline V lookup: CDR1 MNHEY, CDR2 SVGAGI. The CDR3 spans 16 residues. V shed 6 bases, J shed 2 bases, and the junction held 13 bases outside the gene matches.

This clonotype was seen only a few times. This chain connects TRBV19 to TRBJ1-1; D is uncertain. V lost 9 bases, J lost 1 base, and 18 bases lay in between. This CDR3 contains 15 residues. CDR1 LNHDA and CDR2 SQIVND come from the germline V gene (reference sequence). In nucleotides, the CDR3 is TGTGCCAGCCTCTCGTGGGGTCAGGAGAACACTGAAGCTTTCTTT. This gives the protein CASLSWGQENTEAFF.

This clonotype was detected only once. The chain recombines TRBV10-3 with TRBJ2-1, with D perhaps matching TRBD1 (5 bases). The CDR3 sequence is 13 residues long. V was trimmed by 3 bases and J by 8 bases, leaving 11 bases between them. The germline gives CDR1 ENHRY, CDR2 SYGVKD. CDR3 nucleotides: TGTGCCATCAGTGACTCGAAGGGGTATGAGCAGTTCTTC. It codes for CAISDSKGYEQFF.

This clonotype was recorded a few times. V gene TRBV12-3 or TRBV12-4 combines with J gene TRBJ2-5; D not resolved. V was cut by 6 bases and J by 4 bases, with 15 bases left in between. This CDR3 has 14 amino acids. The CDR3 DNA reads TGTGCCAGCAGCCCTCGGGTTTGGTTAGAGACCCAGTACTTC. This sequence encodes CASSPRVWLETQYF.

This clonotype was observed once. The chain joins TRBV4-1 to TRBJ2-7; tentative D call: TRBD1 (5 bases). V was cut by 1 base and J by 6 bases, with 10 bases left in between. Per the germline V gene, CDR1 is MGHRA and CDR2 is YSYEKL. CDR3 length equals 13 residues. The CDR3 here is CASSQGWGSEQYF. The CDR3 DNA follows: TGCGCCAGCAGCCAAGGATGGGGCAGCGAGCAGTACTTC.

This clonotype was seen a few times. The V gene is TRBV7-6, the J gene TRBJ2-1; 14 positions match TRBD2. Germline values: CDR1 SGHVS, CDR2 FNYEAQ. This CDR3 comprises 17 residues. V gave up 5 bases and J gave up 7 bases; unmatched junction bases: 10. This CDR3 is CASSPGLAGGGWNEQFF. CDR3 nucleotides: TGTGCCAGCAGCCCAGGACTAGCGGGGGGCGGATGGAATGAGCAGTTCTTC.

CDR3 sequence: CAIRGQANQPQHF. The CDR3 DNA follows: TGTGCCATCAGAGGTCAGGCTAATCAGCCCCAGCATTTT. V gene TRBV10-3 combines with J gene TRBJ1-5; no clear D gene. Germline values: CDR1 ENHRY, CDR2 SYGVKD. This CDR3 has 13 amino acids. Trimming shortened V by 6 bases and J by 4 bases, and 10 bases separated the two germline ends.

CDR3 nucleotides: TGTGCCAGCAGTTACAGGCATTCACCCCTCCACTTT. It encodes CASSYRHSPLHF. V gene TRBV6-2 or TRBV6-3 combines with J gene TRBJ1-6; D gene ambiguous. The CDR3 consists of 12 residues. CDR1 is MNHEY, CDR2 SVGEGT, per germline. Deletions cut 2 bases from V and 8 bases from J, with 4 bases between.